The 17 T cell receptor beta chains in this list originate from one sample, sequenced in a study of blood T cell repertoires in COVID-19. Here immunoSEQ multiplex PCR was the method, and the copy in TCRdb shows in-frame clones only, minus some. The repertoire consists of roughly 300,000 clones, with 80% to 90% occurring once and the leading ten covering approximately 8.1%. Sequencing was carried out using peripheral blood. Source of these receptors: a woman aged 45-65 years who had recovered from COVID-19.

The chain carries TRBV3-1 (or the pseudogene TRBV3-2) and TRBJ2-7; 9 nucleotides line up with TRBD2. Germline-derived CDR1 and CDR2 are LGHDT and YNNKEL (reference sequence). Trimming took 0 bases from V and 7 from J; bases not matched to a gene: 7. The CDR3 spans 15 residues. The CDR3 nucleotides are TGTGCCAGCAGCCAAGACTTCGCGGGAGGGAGGGAGCAGTACTTC. It yields the protein CASSQDFAGGREQYF.

The gene calls are TRBV2 and TRBJ1-5; the D is unclear. Trimming removed 5 bases from V and 12 bases from J, with 14 bases in between. Germline lookup yields CDR1 SNHLY and CDR2 FYNNEI. CDR3 length: 12 residues. CDR3 sequence: CASSSSGRLQHF. The CDR3, as DNA: TGTGCCAGCAGTTCCTCAGGAAGGCTCCAGCATTTT. Looking up the rest from reference TRBV2 and TRBJ1-5 gives the full variable domain: EPEVTQTPSHQVTQMGQEVILRCVPISNHLYFYWYRQILGQKVEFLVSFYNNEISEKSEIFDDQFSVERPDGSNFTLKIRSTKLEDSAMYFCASSSSGRLQHFGDGTRLSIL.

The chain recombines TRBV27 with TRBJ2-2, with 12 nucleotides matching TRBD2. Trimming cost V 9 bases and J 4 bases; bases outside gene matches: 12. The CDR3 spans 17 residues. Germline CDR1 is MNHEY and CDR2 is SMNVEV (reference sequence). The chain's CDR3 is CASNLAGGPIGTGELFF. CDR3 sequence (DNA): TGTGCCAGTAATCTAGCGGGAGGGCCTATAGGCACCGGGGAGCTGTTTTTT.

V usage is TRBV2 and J usage is TRBJ2-3; TRBD2 agrees at 11 bases. Germline assignment: CDR1 SNHLY and CDR2 FYNNEI. J was trimmed by 8 bases and V by 6 bases; bases with no gene match: 13. The CDR3 totals 16 residues. The CDR3 loop is CASSDALAGVGGTQYF. The DNA for the CDR3 is TGTGCCAGCAGCGACGCACTAGCGGGAGTTGGTGGTACGCAGTATTTT.

This chain uses TRBV30 with TRBJ1-5; 9 bases fit TRBD1. The CDR3 length is 15 residues. V trimming: 3 bases; J trimming: 5 bases; junction bases outside the gene matches: 8. CDR1 GTSNPN and CDR2 SVGIG come from the germline V gene (reference sequence). The CDR3 sequence is CAWRHRGRGDQPQHF. DNA for the CDR3: TGTGCCTGGAGGCACAGGGGGCGAGGGGATCAGCCCCAGCATTTT.

The chain combines TRBV5-4 with TRBJ1-1, with D uncertain. Germline CDR1 reads SGHNT; CDR2 reads YYREEE (reference sequence). V was pared by 4 bases and J by 3 bases, with 4 bases between. The CDR3 contains 11 residues. CDR3 amino acids: CASSLDTEAFF. In nucleotides, the CDR3 is TGTGCCAGCAGCCTCGACACTGAAGCTTTCTTT.

The chain employs TRBV4-2 and TRBJ2-5; tentatively, D is TRBD2 (6 bases). Germline loops: CDR1 LGHNA, CDR2 YNFKEQ. Trimming removed 0 bases at V and 2 bases at J, with 19 bases between. This CDR3 spans 18 amino acids. In DNA, the CDR3 is TGTGCCAGCAGCCAAGATTTGGGGCGCGGGATTCTTCAAGAGACCCAGTACTTC. Its translation: CASSQDLGRGILQETQYF.

This chain links TRBV9 with TRBJ2-7; no clear D gene. The CDR3 consists of 17 residues. V lost 4 bases to trimming and J lost 3 bases, with 23 bases between them. Germline lookup yields CDR1 SGDLS and CDR2 YYNGEE. The CDR3 nucleotides are TGTGCCAGCAGCCATGGCGCGGAGAGGTTCACAATCTACGAGCAGTACTTC. Translating it yields CASSHGAERFTIYEQYF.

The chain combines TRBV7-9 with TRBJ2-7, with 7 nucleotides matching TRBD1. CDR3 length: 14 residues. V lost 1 base, J lost 3 bases, and 3 bases stayed unmatched. CDR1 SEHNR and CDR2 FQNEAQ come from the germline V gene (reference sequence). CDR3 sequence reads: CASSLGGQIYEQYF. In DNA form, the CDR3 reads TGTGCCAGCAGCTTAGGGGGACAGATCTACGAGCAGTACTTC.

The chain employs TRBV11-2 and TRBJ1-1; 8 bases fit TRBD1. There are 16 residues in the CDR3. Germline values: CDR1 SGHAT, CDR2 FQNNGV. V lost 5 bases and J lost 0; bases outside the gene matches: 8. The CDR3 loop reads CASSPGQATLNTEAFF. The CDR3 region has the DNA TGTGCCAGCAGCCCGGGACAGGCGACCCTGAACACTGAAGCTTTCTTT. The complete variable domain, with remaining parts taken from reference TRBV11-2 and TRBJ1-1, reads EAGVAQSPRYKIIEKRQSVAFWCNPISGHATLYWYQQILGQGPKLLIQFQNNGVVDDSQLPKDRFSAERLKGVDSTLKIQPAKLEDSAVYLCASSPGQATLNTEAFFGQGTRLTVV.

The chain uses TRBV19 and TRBJ2-7; 7 nucleotides match TRBD2. Germline CDR1 and CDR2: LNHDA and SQIVND (reference sequence). The CDR3 extends over 16 amino acids. The ends lost 6 bases at V and 0 bases at J; junction bases unmatched: 11. CDR3 DNA sequence: TGTGCCAGTAGCGCTGCTGGAGGGAGGGCCTCCTACGAGCAGTACTTC. This sequence encodes CASSAAGGRASYEQYF.

V and J are TRBV5-1 and TRBJ1-2; 7 nucleotides match TRBD1. V shed 3 bases and J 4 bases; nucleotides not matched to a gene: 6. Germline V gene sequence: CDR1 SGHRS, CDR2 YFSETQ. The CDR3 totals 14 residues. CDR3 protein: CASSSSGQTYGYTF. The DNA of the CDR3 is TGCGCCAGCAGCTCCTCGGGACAGACCTATGGCTACACCTTC.

V gene TRBV6-5 combines with J gene TRBJ2-5, with D tentatively TRBD1 (6 bases). Germline V lookup: CDR1 MNHEY, CDR2 SVGAGI. This CDR3 spans 13 amino acids. V lost 4 bases and J 4 bases, leaving 10 bases between the germline ends. CDR3 protein: CASSSLGGETQYF. CDR3 nucleotide sequence: TGTGCCAGCAGTTCTCTAGGGGGAGAGACCCAGTACTTC.

The V and J genes are TRBV5-4 and TRBJ2-1, with 14 bases aligning to TRBD2. Trimming removed 0 bases from V and 6 bases from J; junction bases left unmatched: 2. CDR3 length equals 16 residues. Germline assignment: CDR1 SGHNT and CDR2 YYREEE (reference sequence). The chain's CDR3 is CASSLGGLAGGNEQFF. CDR3 DNA: TGTGCCAGCAGCTTGGGAGGACTAGCGGGGGGCAATGAGCAGTTCTTC.

V usage is TRBV9 and J usage is TRBJ2-1; 11 bases fit TRBD2. The CDR3 is made up of 15 amino acids. Trimming took 3 bases from V and 7 from J; bases not matched to a gene: 6. The germline V gene encodes CDR1 SGDLS and CDR2 YYNGEE. The CDR3 spells CASSGTSGFKNEQFF. DNA for the CDR3: TGTGCCAGCAGCGGGACTAGCGGGTTTAAAAATGAGCAGTTCTTC.

This clone was picked up one time. The J gene is TRBJ1-2, the V gene TRBV28; D unclear. Between the trimmed V and J ends, which lost 2 bases and 5 bases, there was a span of 9 bases. CDR1 MDHEN and CDR2 SYDVKM come from the germline V gene. The CDR3 is 13 amino acids. CDR3 sequence: CASSLAWQYGYTF. In DNA, the CDR3 is TGTGCCAGCAGTTTAGCATGGCAGTATGGCTACACCTTC.

This clone was seen just once. This chain joins TRBV24-1 and TRBJ1-1, with no clear D. This CDR3 has 13 amino acids. Germline V gene sequence: CDR1 KGHDR, CDR2 SFDVKD. Trimming removed 6 bases at V and 1 base at J, with 8 bases between. The CDR3 is CATSIGRNTEAFF. As DNA, the CDR3 is TGTGCCACCAGTATTGGGAGGAACACTGAAGCTTTCTTT.